One T cell receptor beta chain is described in this entry. Its antigen is unidentified. The data were obtained in a study of PD-1 blockade in classical Hodgkin lymphoma. Looking at the study overall: Intravenous infusions of nivolumab 3 mg/kg reached patients every 2 weeks.

Described time point: cycle 4 day 1 (C4D1), after less than 7 weeks of nivolumab. Each patient experienced a relapse that followed autologous stem cell transplantation, and brentuximab vedotin exposure varied. Best response was recorded as complete response, partial response or progressive disease. The method was immunoSEQ multiplex PCR; TCRdb's version includes in-frame clones alone and lacks a portion of them. Of just under 65,000 clones listed, about 90% were seen once; the top ten hold 9% to 12%. Findings and limits, study-wide: Those starting nivolumab under 1 year post-ASCT were excluded. The diversity seen at baseline in complete responders resembled that of newly diagnosed patients.

The TCR comes from a human donor with classical Hodgkin lymphoma. This material consisted of peripheral blood mononuclear cells (PBMCs), taken before the fourth cycle of nivolumab.

CDR3 sequence reads: CASSPRQGAYEQYF. DNA of the CDR3: TGTGCCAGCAGCCCACGACAGGGGGCCTACGAGCAGTACTTC. V usage is TRBV13 and J usage is TRBJ2-7, with TRBD1 matching 9 bases. The V gene's germline CDR1 is PRHDT and CDR2 FYEKMQ (reference sequence). Losses at the gene ends were 5 bases for V and 2 bases for J; bases not matched to a gene: 4. CDR3 length: 14 amino acids. Based on the CDR3 plus reference TRBV13 and TRBJ2-7, the full variable domain is AAGVIQSPRHLIKEKRETATLKCYPIPRHDTVYWYQQGPGQDPQFLISFYEKMQSDKGSIPDRFSAQQFSDYHSELNMSSLELGDSALYFCASSPRQGAYEQYFGPGTRLTVT.